The next 16 T cell receptor beta chains were all read from a single sample in a study of breast tumors, draining lymph nodes, adjacent tissues. Using its own MiXCR run on the multiplex PCR reads, TCRdb lists one record per CDR3 protein. The table has 150,000 to 200,000 distinct CDR3 sequences, around 35% seen once. Axillary draining lymph nodes of breast cancer patients supplied the node samples. The sample consisted of axillary lymph node tissue. The receptors derive from a female donor with breast cancer. Some clones in this sample may be carry-over from other donors' samples.

This chain uses TRBV7-3 with TRBJ1-5; TRBD1 is a possible D gene (6 bases). Per germline, CDR1 SGHTA and CDR2 FQGTGA. The CDR3 sequence is 15 residues long. Trimming removed 3 bases at V and 14 bases at J, with 23 bases between. The CDR3 here is CASSFRGRAQLNEHF. CDR3 coding DNA: TGTGCCAGCAGCTTTAGGGGGAGGGCCCAACTGAACGAGCATTTT. The entire variable domain, with the rest obtained from reference TRBV7-3 and TRBJ1-5, is as follows: GAGVSQTPSNKVTEKGKYVELRCDPISGHTALYWYRQSLGQGPEFLIYFQGTGAADDSGLPNDRFFAVRPEGSVSTLKIQRTERGDSAVYLCASSFRGRAQLNEHFGDGTRLSIL.

Comment on this clonotype: Germline is not matched at one junction end, which may reflect a read error. The J gene is TRBJ2-2, the V gene TRBV27; 13 nucleotides line up with TRBD2. Germline CDR1 is MNHEY and CDR2 is SMNVEV (reference sequence). The CDR3 extends over 18 amino acids. The CDR3 region has the DNA TGTGCCAGCAGTTTACTGGGACTAGCGGGAAGAAACACCGGGGAGCTGTTTTTC. Its protein is CASSLLGLAGRNTGELFF.

Regarding this clonotype: This could be a read error, since a much larger clone is one nucleotide away. The chain's CDR3 is CASSPQTRGLGTDPQYF. In nucleotides, the CDR3 is TGTGCCAGCAGCCCCCAAACGCGGGGGCTGGGCACAGATCCGCAGTATTTT. The chain links TRBV7-3 to TRBJ2-3; the D gene is possibly TRBD2 (7 bases). The CDR3 consists of 17 residues. From germline, CDR1 is SGHTA and CDR2 FQGTGA.

This clonotype was seen a few times. The V call is TRBV7-3, the J call TRBJ2-6; D call uncertain. The CDR3 covers 12 residues. Germline values: CDR1 SGHTA, CDR2 FQGTGA. Trimming took 8 bases from V and 3 from J, leaving 5 bases between them. The CDR3 here is CASGGGANVLTF. The CDR3, as DNA: TGTGCCAGCGGTGGTGGGGCCAACGTCCTGACTTTC.

V gene TRBV6-1 combines with J gene TRBJ1-2; D call uncertain. This CDR3 contains 17 residues. V was clipped by 2 bases and J by 0 bases, with 16 bases between them. Germline lookup yields CDR1 MNHNS and CDR2 SASEGT. The CDR3 loop reads CASSEWSHAGANYGYTF. CDR3 bases: TGTGCCAGCAGTGAATGGAGTCACGCAGGAGCTAACTATGGCTACACCTTC.

In the case of this clonotype: The CDR3 does not end in the conserved phenylalanine or tryptophan, so this is likely a read error. The chain recombines TRBV6-2 or TRBV6-3 with TRBJ2-7, with D maybe TRBD2 (6 bases). CDR3 size: 16 residues. Deletions cut 8 bases from V and 0 bases from J, with 20 bases between. Germline CDR1 MNHEY, CDR2 SVGEGT. CDR3 in DNA: TGTGCCAGCGCGGGGCATCGGGACGTACACTCCTACGAGCAGTACTCC. Translated: CASAGHRDVHSYEQYS.

This clonotype was counted at least ten times. CDR3 in DNA: TGTGCCAGCAGCTTGAGGGGGGCATGGAATCAGCCCCAGCATTTT. Its protein is CASSLRGAWNQPQHF. This chain joins TRBV5-6 and TRBJ1-5; D may be TRBD1 (6 bases). The CDR3 loop spans 15 amino acids. Trimming removed 1 base from V and 4 bases from J, with 12 bases in between. The germline V gene encodes CDR1 SGHDT and CDR2 YYEEEE.

The rearrangement joins TRBV5-4 to TRBJ1-1, with 8 nucleotides matching TRBD1. The trim removed 0 bases at V and 8 bases at J, leaving 6 bases unmatched. From germline, CDR1 is SGHNT and CDR2 YYREEE (reference sequence). This CDR3 has 14 residues. The CDR3 DNA reads TGTGCCAGCAGCTTGGCCGGGCCAGGGGGCGAAGCTTTCTTT. Translation: CASSLAGPGGEAFF.

This clonotype was seen a single time. This sequence joins TRBV9 and TRBJ1-6, with TRBD1 matching 7 bases. This CDR3 region has 17 residues. V was pared by 3 bases and J by 5 bases, with 11 bases of the junction left unmatched. Looked up from germline, CDR1 is SGDLS and CDR2 is YYNGEE. DNA for the CDR3: TGTGCCAGCAGCGACAAACGGACAGGCGGGGATAATTCACCCCTCCACTTT. This encodes CASSDKRTGGDNSPLHF.

On this clonotype: Germline and junction disagree at one end, which may indicate a read error. This CDR3 is CAWSVRRGGGNTIYF. The CDR3 nucleotides read TGCGCCTGGAGTGTACGCCGGGGGGGAGGAAACACCATATATTTT. The rearrangement links TRBV30 to TRBJ1-3; D is perhaps TRBD1 (5 bases). The CDR3 covers 15 residues. From germline, CDR1 is GTSNPN and CDR2 SVGIG (reference sequence).

The count of this clonotype is one. The missing conserved phenylalanine or tryptophan at the end of this CDR3 makes a read error likely. The V and J genes are TRBV7-7 and TRBJ1-6, with a possible D match to TRBD1 (6 bases). The CDR3 runs 14 residues. In germline, CDR1 is SSHAT, CDR2 FNYEAQ (reference sequence). CDR3 sequence (DNA): TGTAGGGGCACAGGGCCCTCTCCCGGGTCACCCCTCCACCTT. It specifies CRGTGPSPGSPLHL.

There are many counts of this clonotype. The rearrangement links TRBV19 to TRBJ2-2; D call uncertain. V lost 3 bases and J lost 0, with 14 bases in between. Germline V gene sequence: CDR1 LNHDA, CDR2 SQIVND (reference sequence). The CDR3 sequence is 17 residues long. The CDR3 nucleotides read TGTGCCAGTAGTATGATTCGAACGATTGCGAACACCGGGGAGCTGTTTTTT. Translating it yields CASSMIRTIANTGELFF.

The sample holds many counts of this clonotype. This sequence joins TRBV3-1 and TRBJ2-7; a possible D gene is TRBD2 (6 bases). CDR1 and CDR2 (germline): LGHDT, YNNKEL (reference sequence). The CDR3 has 14 amino acids. The germline V and J ends were trimmed by 1 base and 6 bases, with 13 bases remaining between them. In nucleotides, the CDR3 is TGTGCCAGCAGCCAAGGAACCACCGGGGGCGAGCAGTACTTC. Residues: CASSQGTTGGEQYF.

The sample holds one count of this clonotype. This rearrangement joins TRBV7-6 to TRBJ1-6; tentatively, D is TRBD1 (6 bases). The V end lost 5 bases, the J end lost 4 bases, and 9 bases lay between the germline ends. The germline CDR1 and CDR2 sequences are SGHVS and FNYEAQ. The CDR3 totals 14 residues. DNA of the CDR3: TGTGCCAGCAGCCAGGGACATTATAATTCACCCCTCCACTTT. Its translation is CASSQGHYNSPLHF.

This clonotype was seen many times. The V gene is TRBV9, the J gene TRBJ2-3, with D perhaps TRBD1 or TRBD2 (5 bases each). This CDR3 is built from 15 residues. CDR1 SGDLS and CDR2 YYNGEE come from the germline V gene. The V end lost 3 bases, the J end lost 4 bases, and 15 bases lay between the germline ends. The CDR3 protein is CASSDPRGWADTQYF. CDR3 bases: TGTGCCAGCAGCGACCCCCGGGGCTGGGCAGATACGCAGTATTTT.

This clonotype has ten or more counts. The chain has TRBV6-5 and TRBJ2-7; weak D call: TRBD1 (7 bases). There are 14 residues in the CDR3. V was pared by 8 bases and J by 1 base, with 15 bases between. The V gene's germline CDR1 is MNHEY and CDR2 SVGAGI. Here the CDR3 reads CASGETGRSYEQYF. The CDR3 nucleotides are TGTGCCAGCGGGGAGACAGGGAGGTCCTACGAGCAGTACTTC.